The rows below give T cell receptor beta chains drawn from one sample of a study of blood T cell repertoires in COVID-19. Sequencing was performed with immunoSEQ multiplex PCR; in TCRdb, only in-frame clones are kept and a portion is missing. The sample lists 350,000 or so clones; around nine tenths were seen once. Sequences were obtained from PBMCs or T cells enriched from blood (not recorded which). Source of these receptors: a woman aged 25 to 39 who had been exposed to COVID-19. Each CDR3 is given with its conserved first and last residue. The D gene is left open where the match is weak. Rows may omit the clone size; those that give it use once, few, many or a size class.

>TRBD1|.|TRBJ1-5|TRBV29-1
CSVVDRDGSNQPQHF
TGCAGCGTTGTTGACAGGGATGGGAGCAATCAGCCCCAGCATTTT
>.|.|TRBJ2-5|TRBV10-2
CASTFGADGTQYF
TGCGCCAGCACCTTCGGTGCGGATGGGACCCAGTACTTC
>.|.|TRBJ1-5|TRBV5-1
CASSPLDSYNQPQHF
TGCGCCAGCAGCCCCCTAGACAGCTACAATCAGCCCCAGCATTTT
>TRBD1|few|TRBJ2-2|TRBV5-6
CASSLVRGSTGELFF
TGTGCCAGCAGCTTGGTCAGGGGGAGTACCGGGGAGCTGTTTTTT
>.|.|TRBJ1-1|TRBV12-5
CASGFPPFVNTEAFF
TGTGCTAGTGGTTTCCCCCCGTTCGTTAACACTGAAGCTTTCTTT
>.|.|TRBJ1-2|TRBV6-1
CASRDHRAADYGYTF
TGTGCCAGCAGAGACCACAGGGCCGCTGACTATGGCTACACCTTC
>.|.|TRBJ2-2|TRBV21-1
CASSKGGQENTGELFF
TGTGCCAGCAGCAAAGGGGGGCAGGAGAACACCGGGGAGCTGTTTTTT
>TRBD1|.|TRBJ1-1|TRBV19
CASNPGQAKNTEAFF
TGTGCCAGTAACCCAGGACAGGCGAAGAACACTGAAGCTTTCTTT
>.|.|TRBJ1-5|TRBV5-1
CASSLRQGQPQHF
TGCGCCAGCAGCTTGAGGCAGGGCCAGCCCCAGCATTTT
>TRBD2|.|TRBJ2-5|TRBV19
CASSPGLAGVETQYF
TGTGCCAGTTCCCCGGGACTAGCGGGAGTGGAGACCCAGTACTTC
>.|.|TRBJ1-1|TRBV7-9
CASSSGALEAFF
TGTGCCAGCAGCTCAGGGGCCCTTGAAGCTTTCTTT
>.|.|TRBJ1-2|TRBV6-5
CASSYTDRRSGYTF
TGTGCCAGCAGTTACACCGACAGGAGATCTGGCTACACCTTC
>.|.|TRBJ2-2|TRBV19
CASSMGDGYTGELFF
TGTGCCAGTAGTATGGGAGACGGATACACCGGGGAGCTGTTTTTT
>.|.|TRBJ2-7|TRBV19
CASSPRTGSYEQYF
TGTGCCAGTAGTCCCCGCACGGGCTCCTACGAGCAGTACTTC
>TRBD1|.|TRBJ2-3|TRBV29-1
CSVEDWVGQAGDTQYF
TGCAGCGTTGAAGATTGGGTGGGACAGGCCGGAGATACGCAGTATTTT
>.|.|TRBJ1-3|TRBV13
CASSHDSRISGNTIYF
TGTGCCAGCAGCCACGACAGCCGTATCTCTGGAAACACCATATATTTT
>TRBD2|.|TRBJ2-5|TRBV5-1
CASTFLSGNAETQYF
TGCGCCAGCACCTTCCTTAGCGGGAATGCAGAGACCCAGTACTTC
>TRBD1|.|TRBJ2-6|TRBV28
CASDDRDRGMKANVLTF
TGTGCCAGTGACGACCGGGACAGGGGAATGAAGGCCAACGTCCTGACTTTC
>.|.|TRBJ1-5|TRBV19
CASFRPGSNQPQHF
TGTGCCTCTTTCCGGCCCGGGTCGAATCAGCCCCAGCATTTT
>TRBD1|.|TRBJ1-5|TRBV24-1
CATSDPSYRGGYQPQHF
TGTGCCACCAGTGACCCTTCGTACAGGGGTGGGTATCAGCCCCAGCATTTT
>.|.|TRBJ1-2|TRBV11-1
CASSPRDHYGYTF
TGTGCCAGCAGCCCGCGGGATCACTATGGCTACACCTTC
>TRBD1|.|TRBJ2-7|TRBV7-3
CASSLEGTGPYEQYF
TGTGCCAGCAGCTTAGAGGGGACAGGCCCCTACGAGCAGTACTTC
>.|.|TRBJ2-7|TRBV6-5
CASSISHGSAGQNF
TGTGCCAGCAGTATTTCTCACGGGTCGGCGGGTCAAAACTTC
>.|.|TRBJ2-3|TRBV10-2
CASSVGGTDTQYF
TGCGCCAGCAGTGTTGGGGGGACAGATACGCAGTATTTT
>TRBD2|.|TRBJ2-3|TRBV7-3
CASSREGSTDTQFF
TGTGCCAGCAGCCGGGAGGGCTCCACAGATACGCAGTTTTTT
>.|.|TRBJ1-2|TRBV7-9
CASSLEFAGGNGYTF
TGTGCCAGCAGCTTAGAATTCGCGGGAGGAAATGGCTACACCTTC
>TRBD1|.|TRBJ1-5|TRBV7-8
CASSLPTGGSNQPQHF
TGTGCCAGCAGCCTGCCGACAGGGGGTAGCAATCAGCCCCAGCATTTT
>.|.|TRBJ2-7|TRBV5-1
CASSLSAGPYEQYF
TGCGCCAGCAGCTTGTCGGCAGGGCCCTACGAGCAGTACTTC
>.|.|TRBJ1-1|TRBV11-2
CASSLNGGLNTEAFF
TGTGCCAGCAGCCTAAACGGGGGACTGAACACTGAAGCTTTCTTT
>TRBD2|.|TRBJ2-3|TRBV19
CASRRLAGGPDTQYF
TGTGCCAGTAGGAGACTAGCGGGAGGGCCCGATACGCAGTATTTT
>.|once|TRBJ1-5|TRBV6-1
CASSEGGYQPQHF
TGTGCCAGCAGTGAAGGAGGCTATCAGCCCCAGCATTTT
>TRBD2|.|TRBJ2-2|TRBV2
CASSEALLSGKNTGELFF
TGTGCCAGCAGTGAAGCGCTTCTTAGCGGGAAGAACACCGGGGAGCTGTTTTTT
>TRBD1|.|TRBJ1-1|TRBV5-1
CASSPEFQGDTEAFF
TGCGCCAGCAGCCCCGAATTCCAGGGGGACACTGAAGCTTTCTTT
>TRBD2|.|TRBJ2-1|TRBV30
CAWSLQTSVYNEQFF
TGTGCCTGGAGCCTCCAGACTAGCGTCTACAATGAGCAGTTCTTC
>TRBD2|.|TRBJ2-7|TRBV7-9
CASSFPGTILLYEQYF
TGTGCCAGCAGCTTTCCCGGGACTATTCTCCTTTACGAGCAGTACTTC
>.|.|TRBJ2-7|TRBV11-3
CASSLERDSSYEQYF
TGTGCCAGCAGCTTAGAGAGGGACTCTTCCTACGAGCAGTACTTC
>TRBD2|.|TRBJ2-1|TRBV28
CASSKTSGSYEQFF
TGTGCCAGCAGCAAGACTAGCGGGAGCTATGAGCAGTTCTTC
>TRBD1|.|TRBJ2-3|TRBV4-1
CASSQWTGGPSGADTQYF
TGCGCCAGCAGCCAGTGGACAGGGGGCCCTTCTGGGGCAGATACGCAGTATTTT
>.|.|TRBJ2-2|TRBV27
CASSWRASSGELFF
TGTGCCAGCAGTTGGCGGGCTTCCTCCGGGGAGCTGTTTTTT
>TRBD1|.|TRBJ1-4|TRBV5-1
CASSPDRGRTNEKLFF
TGCGCCAGCAGCCCGGACAGGGGGCGGACTAATGAAAAACTGTTTTTT
>.|.|TRBJ1-4|TRBV5-1
CASSLAAGVDEKLFF
TGCGCCAGCAGCTTGGCGGCAGGGGTGGATGAAAAACTGTTTTTT
>.|.|TRBJ1-5|TRBV6-1
CASSSDQPQHF
TGTGCCAGCAGTTCGGATCAGCCCCAGCATTTT
>.|.|TRBJ1-4|TRBV6-5
CASSPPGTNEKLFF
TGTGCCAGCAGCCCCCCGGGGACTAATGAAAAACTGTTTTTT
>.|.|TRBJ2-7|TRBV5-1
CASSLGPFAGSSYEQYF
TGCGCCAGCAGCTTGGGACCCTTTGCGGGGAGCTCCTACGAGCAGTACTTC
>.|.|TRBJ2-1|TRBV10-1
CASSRGTGTGRDEQFF
TGCGCCAGCAGTCGGGGGACCGGGACTGGACGGGATGAGCAGTTCTTC
>TRBD1|.|TRBJ2-5|TRBV18
CASSPRGGPETQYF
TGTGCCAGCTCGCCGAGAGGGGGCCCAGAGACCCAGTACTTC
>TRBD1|.|TRBJ1-1|TRBV19
CASKTTGTAISNGAFF
TGTGCCAGTAAAACGACCGGGACAGCCATTTCCAACGGCGCTTTCTTT
>.|.|TRBJ1-1|TRBV3-1/TRBV3-2
CASSRGGPLNTEAFF
TGTGCCAGCAGCCGCGGAGGACCGTTGAACACTGAAGCTTTCTTT
>TRBD2|.|TRBJ2-7|TRBV6-5
CASSYDGISGLYEQYF
TGTGCCAGCAGTTACGACGGTATTAGCGGGTTATACGAGCAGTACTTC
>TRBD2|few|TRBJ2-7|TRBV9
CASSALAGGYEQYF
TGTGCCAGCAGCGCCTTAGCGGGAGGGTACGAGCAGTACTTC
>TRBD1|.|TRBJ1-5|TRBV2
CASSRQGAPRSNQPQHF
TGTGCCAGCAGCCGACAGGGGGCGCCTAGAAGCAATCAGCCCCAGCATTTT
>.|.|TRBJ2-3|TRBV3-1/TRBV3-2
CASSQGEGTDTQYF
TGTGCCAGCAGCCAAGGAGAGGGCACAGATACGCAGTATTTT
>TRBD2|.|TRBJ2-7|TRBV15
CATSGRGRTSGSHEQYF
TGTGCCACCAGCGGAAGGGGGAGGACTAGCGGGAGCCACGAGCAGTACTTC
>TRBD1|.|TRBJ1-1|TRBV2
CASRLTGGTEAFF
TGTGCCAGCAGACTGACAGGGGGCACTGAAGCTTTCTTT
>TRBD1|.|TRBJ2-2|TRBV11-2
CASSPWGTAKNTGELFF
TGTGCCAGCAGCCCATGGGGGACAGCCAAGAACACCGGGGAGCTGTTTTTT
>TRBD2|.|TRBJ2-7|TRBV27
CASSFGSGSSYEQYF
TGTGCCAGCAGTTTTGGTAGCGGGAGCTCCTACGAGCAGTACTTC
>.|once|TRBJ2-2|TRBV10-1
CASSELAGPNTGELFF
TGCGCCAGCAGTGAGTTGGCGGGGCCGAACACCGGGGAGCTGTTTTTT
>TRBD2|.|TRBJ2-3|TRBV11-2
CASSLQREVDTQYF
TGTGCCAGCAGCTTACAGCGGGAGGTAGATACGCAGTATTTT
>.|once|TRBJ1-5|TRBV5-1
CASSLTTGSQALQHF
TGCGCCAGCAGCTTGACCACAGGTTCCCAGGCGCTCCAGCATTTT
>.|.|TRBJ2-5|TRBV7-9
CASSLARGNQETQYF
TGTGCCAGCAGCTTAGCGAGGGGGAACCAAGAGACCCAGTACTTC